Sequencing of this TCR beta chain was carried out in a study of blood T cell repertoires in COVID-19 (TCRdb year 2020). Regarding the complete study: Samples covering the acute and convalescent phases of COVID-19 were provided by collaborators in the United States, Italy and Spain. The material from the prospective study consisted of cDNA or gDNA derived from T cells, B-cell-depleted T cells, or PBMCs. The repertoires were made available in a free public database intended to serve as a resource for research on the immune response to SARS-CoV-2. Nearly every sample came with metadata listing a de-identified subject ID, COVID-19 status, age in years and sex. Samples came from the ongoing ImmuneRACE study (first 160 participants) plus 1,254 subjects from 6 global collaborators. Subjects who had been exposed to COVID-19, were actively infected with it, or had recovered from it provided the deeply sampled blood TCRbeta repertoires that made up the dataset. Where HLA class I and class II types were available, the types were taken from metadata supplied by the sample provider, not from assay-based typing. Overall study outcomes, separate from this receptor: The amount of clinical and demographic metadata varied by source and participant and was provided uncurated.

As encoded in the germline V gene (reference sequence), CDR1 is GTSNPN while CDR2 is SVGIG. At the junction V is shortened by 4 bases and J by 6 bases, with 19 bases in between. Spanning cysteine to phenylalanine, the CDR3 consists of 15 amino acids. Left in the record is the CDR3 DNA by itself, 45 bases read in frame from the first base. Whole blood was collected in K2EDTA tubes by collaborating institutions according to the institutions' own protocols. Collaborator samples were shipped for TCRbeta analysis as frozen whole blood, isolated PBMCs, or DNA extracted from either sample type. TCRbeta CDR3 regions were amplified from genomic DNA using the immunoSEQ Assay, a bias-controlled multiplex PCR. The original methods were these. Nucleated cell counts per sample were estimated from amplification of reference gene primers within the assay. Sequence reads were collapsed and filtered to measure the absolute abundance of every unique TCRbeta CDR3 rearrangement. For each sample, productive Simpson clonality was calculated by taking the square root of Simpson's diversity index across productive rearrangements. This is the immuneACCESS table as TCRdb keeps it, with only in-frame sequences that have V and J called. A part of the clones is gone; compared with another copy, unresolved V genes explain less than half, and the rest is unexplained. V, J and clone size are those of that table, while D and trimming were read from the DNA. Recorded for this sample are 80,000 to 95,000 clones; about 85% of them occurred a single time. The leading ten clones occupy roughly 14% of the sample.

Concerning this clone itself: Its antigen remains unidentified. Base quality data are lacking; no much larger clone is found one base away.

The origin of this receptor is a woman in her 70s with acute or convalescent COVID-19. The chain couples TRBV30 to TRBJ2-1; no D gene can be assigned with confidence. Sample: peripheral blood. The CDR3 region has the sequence CAWTSFFMESNEQFF. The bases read TGTGCCTGGACTAGTTTTTTCATGGAGAGCAATGAGCAGTTCTTC.